Each of the 26 T cell receptor beta chains below was sequenced from the same sample in a study of CD8 T cells in Susac syndrome. When the RNA was reverse transcribed, random hexamers were used with an input of about 0.5 to 1 ug. TCRdb reanalysed the immunoSEQ multiplex PCR reads using MiXCR and keeps one entry per CDR3 protein. The data contain roughly 200,000 distinct CDR3 sequences, 95% of them singletons. Specimen: CD4+ T cells from PBMCs. These receptors were taken from a human donor with multiple sclerosis.

Details on this clonotype: One end of the junction varies from germline; a read error may be responsible. This rearrangement joins TRBV5-1 to TRBJ2-4, with 12 bases aligning to TRBD1. Germline assignment: CDR1 SGHRS and CDR2 YFSETQ. This CDR3 region has 12 residues. In nucleotides, the CDR3 is TGCGCCAGCAGCGCTTCGGGACAGGGGGCGAGCTTC. Translation gives CASSASGQGASF.

J is TRBJ2-5 and V is TRBV30; 9 bases match TRBD1. The CDR3 contains 13 residues. The germline V gene has CDR1 GTSNPN and CDR2 SVGIG (reference sequence). J was trimmed by 2 bases and V by 6 bases; bases with no gene match: 4. CDR3 nucleotides: TGTGCCTGCGGGACAGGGCAACAAGAGACCCAGTACTTC. This gives the protein CACGTGQQETQYF.

The rearrangement uses TRBV6-1 and TRBJ2-7, with D unclear. V gave up 7 bases and J gave up 3 bases, with 10 bases separating them. There are 12 residues in the CDR3. Germline V gives CDR1 MNHNS, CDR2 SASEGT. CDR3 in amino acids: CASTRANYEQYF. The CDR3 nucleotides are TGTGCCAGCACCCGGGCCAACTACGAGCAGTACTTC.

This clonotype was seen once. The chain joins TRBV5-6 to TRBJ1-2; D perhaps matches TRBD1 (6 bases). The CDR3 totals 15 residues. The germline V gene has CDR1 SGHDT and CDR2 YYEEEE. Trimming pared 4 bases from V and 6 bases from J, leaving 19 bases between. The CDR3 DNA follows: TGTGCCAGCAGCCCGATAGGGGGGCCTTACGATGGCTACACCTTC. It translates to CASSPIGGPYDGYTF.

The V and J genes are TRBV19 and TRBJ1-2; TRBD1 is a possible D gene (5 bases). The CDR3 is 15 residues long. Trimming removed 6 bases from V and 4 bases from J, with 18 bases in between. Germline values: CDR1 LNHDA, CDR2 SQIVND (reference sequence). CDR3 DNA: TGTGCCAGTAGACCCATAAATGTGAGGGGCTATGGCTACACCTTC. It is translated as CASRPINVRGYGYTF.

The CDR3 here is CASKEGVSTDTQYF. CDR3 DNA sequence: TGTGCCAGCAAAGAGGGGGTTAGCACAGATACGCAGTATTTT. The chain employs TRBV7-3 and TRBJ2-3, with D possibly matching TRBD1 (6 bases). Trimming cost V 7 bases and J 0 bases, with 11 bases left between them. The CDR3 runs 14 residues. Germline CDR1 is SGHTA and CDR2 is FQGTGA.

The CDR3 protein is CASSPFLPGLAGPYEQYF. CDR3 nucleotides: TGTGCCAGCAGCCCATTCCTTCCGGGACTAGCGGGGCCCTACGAGCAGTACTTC. V gene TRBV3-1 combines with J gene TRBJ2-7; 13 positions match TRBD2. There are 18 residues in the CDR3. J lost 2 bases, V lost 4 bases, and 11 bases had no gene match. CDR1 is LGHDT, CDR2 YNNKEL, per germline (reference sequence).

The chain carries TRBV30 and TRBJ2-1, with 9 positions matching TRBD1. Germline V gives CDR1 GTSNPN, CDR2 SVGIG (reference sequence). This CDR3 region has 15 residues. J was trimmed by 4 bases and V by 2 bases; bases with no gene match: 6. The CDR3 loop is CAWSLWDREYNEQFF. DNA of the CDR3: TGTGCCTGGAGTTTGTGGGACAGGGAGTACAATGAGCAGTTCTTC.

This chain joins TRBV6-1 and TRBJ2-4; D may be TRBD1 (5 bases). Germline V CDR1 and CDR2: MNHNS, SASEGT. The CDR3 contains 15 residues. With 3 bases removed from V and 1 base from J, the gap between germline ends came to 10 bases. This CDR3 reads CASSDREGAKNIQYF. The CDR3 DNA is TGTGCCAGCAGTGACAGGGAAGGGGCCAAAAACATTCAGTACTTC.

The CDR3 sequence is CASRVDSSGYGYTF. Here the CDR3 DNA reads TGTGCCAGCAGGGTAGACAGCTCCGGCTATGGCTACACCTTC. V usage is TRBV27 and J usage is TRBJ1-2; D might be TRBD1 (5 bases). V was clipped by 6 bases and J by 4 bases, with 15 bases between them. This CDR3 is built from 14 residues. Germline loops: CDR1 MNHEY, CDR2 SMNVEV (reference sequence).

J is TRBJ2-5 and V is TRBV5-1; 9 bases match TRBD1. The CDR3 runs 13 residues. Trimming at V came to 5 bases and at J to 5 bases, leaving 4 bases not matched to a gene. Germline V lookup: CDR1 SGHRS, CDR2 YFSETQ. As DNA, the CDR3 is TGCGCCAGCAGTGGGACAGGGTATGAGACCCAGTACTTC. As protein: CASSGTGYETQYF. The full variable domain, with the rest looked up from reference TRBV5-1 and TRBJ2-5, is KAGVTQTPRYLIKTRGQQVTLSCSPISGHRSVSWYQQTPGQGLQFLFEYFSETQRNKGNFPGRFSGRQFSNSRSEMNVSTLELGDSALYLCASSGTGYETQYFGPGTRLLVL.

The V call is TRBV29-1, the J call TRBJ2-1; either TRBD1 or TRBD2 may supply D (5 bases each). Trimming pared 8 bases from V and 14 bases from J, leaving 16 bases between. CDR3 length: 10 residues. Germline-derived CDR1 and CDR2 are SQVTM and ANQGSEA. In DNA form, the CDR3 reads TGCAGCCTCGGCGGGCAGGGTGAGTTCTTC. It yields the protein CSLGGQGEFF.

The chain uses TRBV3-1 and TRBJ1-1, with D possibly TRBD1 on 5 matching bases. Germline V gene lookup returns CDR1 LGHDT and CDR2 YNNKEL (reference sequence). Between the trimmed V and J ends, which lost 0 bases and 11 bases, there was a span of 13 bases. The CDR3 spans 13 residues. CDR3 amino acids: CASSQESGVRAFF. In DNA form, the CDR3 reads TGTGCCAGCAGCCAAGAATCGGGGGTGCGGGCTTTCTTT.

The chain couples TRBV20-1 to TRBJ1-5, with D unresolved. Germline V gives CDR1 DFQATT, CDR2 SNEGSKA (reference sequence). The length of the CDR3 is 14 residues. V was cut by 3 bases and J by 2 bases, with 11 bases left in between. CDR3 in DNA: TGCAGTGCTAGTCGGGGTTCTGGCAATCAGCCCCAGCATTTT. Protein: CSASRGSGNQPQHF.

The genes are TRBV3-1 and TRBJ1-6; a weak D match, TRBD1 (5 bases). V was shortened by 1 base and J by 11 bases, with 21 bases between the two germline ends. CDR1 is LGHDT, CDR2 YNNKEL, per germline (reference sequence). This CDR3 comprises 17 residues. Written as DNA, the CDR3 is TGTGCCAGCAGCCAAGGCGGCAGGGTGTATCTGATGACACCCCTCCACTTT. It translates to CASSQGGRVYLMTPLHF. The whole variable domain, remainder taken from reference TRBV3-1 and TRBJ1-6, is DTAVSQTPKYLVTQMGNDKSIKCEQNLGHDTMYWYKQDSKKFLKIMFSYNNKELIINETVPNRFSPKSPDKAHLNLHINSLELGDSAVYFCASSQGGRVYLMTPLHFGNGTRLTVT.

DNA for the CDR3: TGCAGCGTTGACGTGACCTTTACTAATGAGCAGTTCTTC. This sequence encodes CSVDVTFTNEQFF. The chain couples TRBV29-1 to TRBJ2-1; D gene unclear. The CDR3 has 13 amino acids. CDR1 and CDR2 from the germline V gene are SQVTM and ANQGSEA. V dropped 3 bases and J dropped 7 bases, with 13 bases sitting between them.

The chain joins TRBV30 to TRBJ2-3, with TRBD2 identical over 16 bases. The junction had 12 bases not matched to a gene; V was cut back by 8 bases and J by 7 bases. The CDR3 has 16 amino acids. Germline CDR1 reads GTSNPN; CDR2 reads SVGIG (reference sequence). CDR3: CAAEPGLAGGQNTQYF. DNA of the CDR3: TGTGCCGCCGAACCGGGACTAGCGGGGGGGCAGAATACGCAGTATTTT.

The chain uses TRBV20-1 and TRBJ2-3, with 8 nucleotides matching TRBD2. The V and J ends lost 3 bases and 6 bases, in that order; junction bases with no gene match: 8. CDR3 length: 14 residues. Germline loops: CDR1 DFQATT, CDR2 SNEGSKA (reference sequence). The CDR3 protein is CSASGGARSDTQYF. Written as DNA, the CDR3 is TGCAGTGCTAGCGGGGGGGCCCGGAGCGATACGCAGTATTTT.

The chain couples TRBV9 to TRBJ2-2; D remains ambiguous. Germline assignment: CDR1 SGDLS and CDR2 YYNGEE. The CDR3 sequence is 14 residues long. V dropped 0 bases and J dropped 4 bases, with 7 bases sitting between them. The CDR3 protein is CASSVDSITGELFF. The CDR3 DNA is TGTGCCAGCAGCGTAGACAGTATCACCGGGGAGCTGTTTTTT.

V gene TRBV29-1 combines with J gene TRBJ2-7; D is undetermined. Germline-derived CDR1 and CDR2 are SQVTM and ANQGSEA. This CDR3 contains 11 residues. Trimming stripped 7 bases from V and 7 bases from J, with 14 bases between. The DNA of the CDR3 is TGCAGCGGCGGTTTTATCGGAGAGCAGTACTTC. Its translation: CSGGFIGEQYF.

The V gene is TRBV6-1, the J gene TRBJ2-5; TRBD2 might be the D (6 bases). The germline gives CDR1 MNHNS, CDR2 SASEGT. Trimming took off 0 bases at V and 4 bases at J, with 18 bases between the two ends. This CDR3 region has 17 residues. The CDR3 sequence: CASSEAHHTLGGETQYF. The CDR3, as DNA: TGTGCCAGCAGTGAAGCGCATCACACTCTGGGAGGAGAGACCCAGTACTTC.

The J gene is TRBJ2-7, the V gene TRBV20-1; the match to TRBD2 covers 7 bases. This CDR3 has 13 residues. Germline V gene lookup returns CDR1 DFQATT and CDR2 SNEGSKA (reference sequence). V gave up 6 bases and J gave up 6 bases; unmatched junction bases: 11. DNA of the CDR3: TGCAGTGCCCGACCATCGGGAGGTGGCGAGCAGTACTTC. Its translation: CSARPSGGGEQYF.

The genes are TRBV12-3 or TRBV12-4 and TRBJ2-1; D may correspond to TRBD1 or TRBD2 (5 bases each). This CDR3 spans 16 amino acids. The V gene lost 7 bases and the J gene lost 3 bases, with 19 bases spanning the gap. This chain's CDR3 is CASIPGIPGYYNEQFF. The CDR3 DNA is TGTGCCAGCATCCCAGGGATCCCGGGGTACTACAATGAGCAGTTCTTC.

This rearrangement joins TRBV25-1 to TRBJ2-1, with TRBD2 matching 9 bases. V lost 2 bases, J lost 9 bases, and 8 bases stayed unmatched. Per germline, CDR1 MGHDK and CDR2 SYGVNS. This CDR3 spans 15 amino acids. The CDR3: CASSEGLAGIGEQFF. DNA for the CDR3: TGTGCCAGCAGTGAAGGGCTAGCGGGGATAGGTGAGCAGTTCTTC.

This rearrangement joins TRBV18 to TRBJ1-2; D gene unclear. Per germline, CDR1 KGHSH and CDR2 LQKENI. Trimming shortened V by 0 bases and J by 5 bases, and 10 bases separated the two germline ends. This CDR3 is built from 14 residues. This CDR3 is CASSPPQQPYGYTF. CDR3 DNA: TGTGCCAGCTCACCACCTCAACAGCCTTATGGCTACACCTTC. Variable domain in full (rest from reference TRBV18 and TRBJ1-2): NAGVMQNPRHLVRRRGQEARLRCSPMKGHSHVYWYRQLPEEGLKFMVYLQKENIIDESGMPKERFSAEFPKEGPSILRIQQVVRGDSAAYFCASSPPQQPYGYTFGSGTRLTVV.

The chain has TRBV23-1 and TRBJ2-7; the D call may be TRBD1 or TRBD2 (6 bases each). TRBV23-1 belongs to the ORF category, with a function that is uncertain. The CDR3 extends over 13 amino acids. V lost 7 bases, J lost 2 bases, and 12 bases lay in between. This CDR3 is CASKGGMPYEQYV. CDR3 nucleotides: TGCGCCAGCAAAGGGGGGATGCCCTACGAGCAGTACGTC.